The clone carrying this T cell receptor beta chain has a handful of counts. Antigen: not known. Germline loops: CDR1 SGHRS, CDR2 YFSETQ. V dropped 2 bases and J dropped 0 bases, with 9 bases sitting between them. The CDR3 totals 15 residues. This sample stems from a study of T cell repertoires in cytomegalovirus infection. Study-level information: Signatures in public TCR beta sequences pointed to both CMV infection and matching HLA type.

In TCRdb, the reads were re-called with MiXCR into one record per CDR3 protein. The sample lists more than 500,000 distinct CDR3 sequences, about 15% occurring once. Study results and limitations: Dominating the ex vivo response were HLA-C-restricted CMV-specific TCR beta clonotypes.

The clonotype was recovered from a human donor in good health (CMV status not recorded). Some clones in this sample may be carry-over from other donors' samples. This rearrangement joins TRBV5-1 to TRBJ1-5; D ambiguous. The sample comprised CD8+ T cells from PBMCs. This chain's CDR3 is CASSFEGVSNQPQHF. CDR3 sequence (DNA): TGCGCCAGCAGCTTCGAGGGTGTTAGCAATCAGCCCCAGCATTTT.